The rows below give T cell receptor beta chains drawn from one sample of a study of OX40 agonist ivuxolimab in advanced cancers. Produced via immunoSEQ multiplex PCR; TCRdb's table is partial and in-frame only. Among around 95,000 clones, 90% to 95% were seen once, and the ten largest hold 0.2% to 0.3%. The sequencing here drew on CD4+ or CD8+ T cells sorted from blood, taken in a trial of the OX40 agonist ivuxolimab. All receptors come from an adult with an advanced solid tumor such as melanoma, head and neck, liver or kidney cancer. Each CDR3 is given with its conserved first and last residue. The D gene is left open where the match is weak. Clone size, where shown, is once, few, many, or a class for clones that have expanded.

V gene: TRBV27; J gene: TRBJ1-5; D gene: NA; clone size: NA; CDR3 DNA: TGTGCCAGCAGTTTAGAACCATTCGGGGGGCGCAATGGTCATCAGCCCCAGCATTTT; CDR3 protein: CASSLEPFGGRNGHQPQHF
V gene: TRBV15; J gene: TRBJ1-5; D gene: TRBD1; clone size: NA; CDR3 DNA: TGTGCCACCAGCAGCCAGACAGGGAGTCAGCCCCAGCATTTT; CDR3 protein: CATSSQTGSQPQHF
V gene: TRBV7-8; J gene: TRBJ1-2; D gene: TRBD1; clone size: NA; CDR3 DNA: TGTGCCAGCAGCTTCCCGGGACAGGGGTTTAGGGGCTACACCTTC; CDR3 protein: CASSFPGQGFRGYTF
V gene: TRBV9; J gene: TRBJ1-2; D gene: TRBD1; clone size: NA; CDR3 DNA: TGTGCCAGCAGCGTAGGTGGCAGGGGGAGATATGGCTACACCTTC; CDR3 protein: CASSVGGRGRYGYTF
V gene: TRBV7-9; J gene: TRBJ2-3; D gene: NA; clone size: NA; CDR3 DNA: TGTGCCAGCAGCTTAGACGGTAACAGAGCAGATACGCAGTATTTT; CDR3 protein: CASSLDGNRADTQYF
V gene: TRBV30; J gene: TRBJ1-2; D gene: NA; clone size: NA; CDR3 DNA: TGTGCCTGGAGTCTAAATCAGGGAGACTATGGCTACACCTTC; CDR3 protein: CAWSLNQGDYGYTF
V gene: TRBV19; J gene: TRBJ1-5; D gene: TRBD1; clone size: NA; CDR3 DNA: TGTGCCAGTAGTTTTGGGACAGGGTCCGATCAGCCCCAGCATTTT; CDR3 protein: CASSFGTGSDQPQHF
V gene: TRBV30; J gene: TRBJ1-4; D gene: NA; clone size: NA; CDR3 DNA: TGTGCCTGGGGCCCCCTCGACAGGACTCCGAATGAAAAACTGTTTTTT; CDR3 protein: CAWGPLDRTPNEKLFF
V gene: TRBV30; J gene: TRBJ2-1; D gene: TRBD2; clone size: NA; CDR3 DNA: TGTGCCTGGAGTCGGTTCGTAGCGGGATATTACAATGAGCAGTTCTTC; CDR3 protein: CAWSRFVAGYYNEQFF
V gene: TRBV6-5; J gene: TRBJ1-2; D gene: NA; clone size: NA; CDR3 DNA: TGTGCCAGCAGTCCACACAGCGTCTATGGCTACACCTTC; CDR3 protein: CASSPHSVYGYTF
V gene: TRBV28; J gene: TRBJ1-1; D gene: NA; clone size: NA; CDR3 DNA: TGTGCCAGCAAGTCCGGGACGTACCACACTGAAGCTTTCTTT; CDR3 protein: CASKSGTYHTEAFF
V gene: TRBV28; J gene: TRBJ1-5; D gene: NA; clone size: NA; CDR3 DNA: TGTGCCAGCGAGACCTATAGCAATCAGCCCCAGCATTTT; CDR3 protein: CASETYSNQPQHF
V gene: TRBV27; J gene: TRBJ2-5; D gene: NA; clone size: once; CDR3 DNA: TGTGCCATAATCCAAGAGACCCAGTACTTC; CDR3 protein: CAIIQETQYF
V gene: TRBV5-6; J gene: TRBJ2-1; D gene: TRBD2; clone size: NA; CDR3 DNA: TGTGCCAGCAGGCTGGGGGCCGCGGGAGGGTATGGTGAGCAGTTCTTC; CDR3 protein: CASRLGAAGGYGEQFF
V gene: TRBV2; J gene: TRBJ1-5; D gene: NA; clone size: few; CDR3 DNA: TGTGCCAGCAGTGGGTTGGAAGGGGGGCCCCAGCATTTT; CDR3 protein: CASSGLEGGPQHF
V gene: TRBV7-3; J gene: TRBJ2-2; D gene: NA; clone size: NA; CDR3 DNA: TGTGCCAGCAGCTTAACGATTCAACCGGGAGTCAGGGACGGGGAGCTGTTTTTT; CDR3 protein: CASSLTIQPGVRDGELFF
V gene: TRBV4-3; J gene: TRBJ1-2; D gene: NA; clone size: NA; CDR3 DNA: TGCGCCAGCAGCCAAGGCGCCCCAGGGTCGACTGGCTACACCTTC; CDR3 protein: CASSQGAPGSTGYTF
V gene: TRBV18; J gene: TRBJ1-3; D gene: TRBD1; clone size: NA; CDR3 DNA: TGTGCCAGCTCACCGCGGACAGGGGGCAATGGAAACACCATATATTTT; CDR3 protein: CASSPRTGGNGNTIYF
V gene: TRBV4-3; J gene: TRBJ2-1; D gene: TRBD2; clone size: NA; CDR3 DNA: TGCGCCAGCAGCCGACGGACTAGCGAGTTAGATGAGCAGTTCTTC; CDR3 protein: CASSRRTSELDEQFF
V gene: TRBV9; J gene: TRBJ1-3; D gene: NA; clone size: NA; CDR3 DNA: TGTGCCAGCAGCGTACAGGGGACCTCTGGAAACACCATATATTTT; CDR3 protein: CASSVQGTSGNTIYF